The T cell receptor beta chain described here comes from a study of blood T cell repertoires in COVID-19. Study summary: Sample material is recorded as cDNA or gDNA derived from T cells, B-cell-depleted T cells, or PBMCs.

The repertoire was sequenced with immunoSEQ multiplex PCR; TCRdb's copy has only in-frame clones and lacks some. In the table there are fewer than 70,000 clones, about nine tenths of which are singletons. CDR3 length: 12 residues. CDR1 KGHSH and CDR2 LQKENI come from the germline V gene. The ends were cut back, 4 bases at V and 4 bases at J, with 7 bases in the middle. This chain links TRBV18 with TRBJ1-1; D uncertain. Sequenced material: peripheral blood. This TCR derives from a man aged 50 to 60 with active COVID-19. CDR3 loop: CASSRRGTEAFF. Here the CDR3 DNA reads TGTGCCAGCTCACGCAGAGGCACTGAAGCTTTCTTT.